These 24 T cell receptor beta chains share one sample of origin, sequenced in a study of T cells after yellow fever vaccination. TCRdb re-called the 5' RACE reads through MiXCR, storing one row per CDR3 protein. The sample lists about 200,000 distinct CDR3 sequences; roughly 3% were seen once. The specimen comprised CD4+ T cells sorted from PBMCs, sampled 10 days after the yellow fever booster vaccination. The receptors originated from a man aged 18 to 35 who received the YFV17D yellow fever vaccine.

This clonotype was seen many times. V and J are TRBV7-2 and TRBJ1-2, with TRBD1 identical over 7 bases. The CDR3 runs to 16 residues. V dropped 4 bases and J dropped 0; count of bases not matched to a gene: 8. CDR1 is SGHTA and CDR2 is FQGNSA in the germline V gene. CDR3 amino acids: CASSSYLGGPNYGYTF. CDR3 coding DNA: TGTGCCAGCAGCTCTTACCTAGGGGGCCCTAACTATGGCTACACCTTC.

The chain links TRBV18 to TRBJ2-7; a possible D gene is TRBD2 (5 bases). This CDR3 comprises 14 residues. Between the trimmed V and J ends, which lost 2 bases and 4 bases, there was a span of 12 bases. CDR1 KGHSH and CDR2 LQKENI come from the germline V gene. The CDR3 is CASSPSPGEYEQYV. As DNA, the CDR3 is TGTGCCAGCTCACCATCCCCCGGGGAGTACGAGCAGTACGTC.

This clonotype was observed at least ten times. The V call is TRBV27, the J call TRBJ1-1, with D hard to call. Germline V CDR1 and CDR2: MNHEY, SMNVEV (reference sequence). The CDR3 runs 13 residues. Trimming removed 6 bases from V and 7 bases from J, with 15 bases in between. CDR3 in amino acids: CASSRRPQREAFF. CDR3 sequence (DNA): TGTGCCAGCAGCCGGAGACCCCAACGTGAAGCTTTCTTT.

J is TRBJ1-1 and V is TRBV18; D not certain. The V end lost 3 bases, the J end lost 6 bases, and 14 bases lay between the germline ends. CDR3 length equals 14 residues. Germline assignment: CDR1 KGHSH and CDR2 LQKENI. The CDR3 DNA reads TGTGCCAGCTCACCGTGGTCCCAGTCGTCTGAAGCTTTCTTT. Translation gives CASSPWSQSSEAFF.

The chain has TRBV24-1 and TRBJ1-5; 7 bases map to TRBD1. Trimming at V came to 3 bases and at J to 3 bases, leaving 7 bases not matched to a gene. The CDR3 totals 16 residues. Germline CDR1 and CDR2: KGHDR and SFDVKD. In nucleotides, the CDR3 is TGTGCCACCAGTGATCCGACAAGGGGGCCCAATCAGCCCCAGCATTTT. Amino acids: CATSDPTRGPNQPQHF.

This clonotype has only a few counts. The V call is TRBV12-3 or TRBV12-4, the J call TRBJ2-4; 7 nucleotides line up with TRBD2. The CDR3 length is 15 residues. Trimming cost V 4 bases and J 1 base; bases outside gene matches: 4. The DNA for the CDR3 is TGTGCCAGCAGTTATTGGGGGGGGGCCAAAAACATTCAGTACTTC. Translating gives CASSYWGGAKNIQYF.

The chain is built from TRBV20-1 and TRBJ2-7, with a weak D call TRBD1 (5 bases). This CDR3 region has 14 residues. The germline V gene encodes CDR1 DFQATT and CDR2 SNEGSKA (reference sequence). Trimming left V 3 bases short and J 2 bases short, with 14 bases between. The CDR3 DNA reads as TGCAGTGCTAGGTCTGGACAAACTACCTACGAGCAGTACGTC. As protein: CSARSGQTTYEQYV.

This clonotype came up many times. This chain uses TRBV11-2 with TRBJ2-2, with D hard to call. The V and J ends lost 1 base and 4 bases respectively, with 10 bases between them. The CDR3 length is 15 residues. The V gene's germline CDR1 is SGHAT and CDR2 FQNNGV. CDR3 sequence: CASSLVAFGTGELFF. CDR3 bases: TGTGCCAGCAGCTTAGTCGCTTTTGGCACCGGGGAGCTGTTTTTT.

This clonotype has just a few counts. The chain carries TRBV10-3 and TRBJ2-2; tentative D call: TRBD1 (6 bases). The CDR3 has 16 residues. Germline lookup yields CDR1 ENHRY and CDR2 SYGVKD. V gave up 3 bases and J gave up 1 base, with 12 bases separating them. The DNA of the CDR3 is TGTGCCATCAGTGACCGGGACACAAAGAACACCGGGGAGCTGTTTTTT. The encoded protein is CAISDRDTKNTGELFF.

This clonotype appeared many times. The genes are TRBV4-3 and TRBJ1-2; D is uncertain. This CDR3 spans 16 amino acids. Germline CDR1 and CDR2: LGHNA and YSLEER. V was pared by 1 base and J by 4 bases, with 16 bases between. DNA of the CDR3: TGCGCCAGCAGCCAAGTCTTCTCGGCAGGCCTCTATGGCTACACCTTC. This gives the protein CASSQVFSAGLYGYTF.

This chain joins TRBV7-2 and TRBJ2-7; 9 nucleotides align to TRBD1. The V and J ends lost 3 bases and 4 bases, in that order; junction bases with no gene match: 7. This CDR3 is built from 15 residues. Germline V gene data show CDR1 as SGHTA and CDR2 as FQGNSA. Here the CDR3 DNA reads TGTGCCAGCAGCTTTTCGGACAGGGGATGGTACGAGCAGTACTTC. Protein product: CASSFSDRGWYEQYF. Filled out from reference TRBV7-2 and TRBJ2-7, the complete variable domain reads GAGVSQSPSNKVTEKGKDVELRCDPISGHTALYWYRQSLGQGLEFLIYFQGNSAPDKSGLPSDRFSAERTGGSVSTLTIQRTQQEDSAVYLCASSFSDRGWYEQYFGPGTRLTVT.

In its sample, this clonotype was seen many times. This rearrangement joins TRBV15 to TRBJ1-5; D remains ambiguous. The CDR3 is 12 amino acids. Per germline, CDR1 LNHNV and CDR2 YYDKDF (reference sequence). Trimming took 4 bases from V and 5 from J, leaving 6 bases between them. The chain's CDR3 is CATSIQDQPQHF. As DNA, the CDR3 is TGTGCCACCAGCATTCAGGATCAGCCCCAGCATTTT.

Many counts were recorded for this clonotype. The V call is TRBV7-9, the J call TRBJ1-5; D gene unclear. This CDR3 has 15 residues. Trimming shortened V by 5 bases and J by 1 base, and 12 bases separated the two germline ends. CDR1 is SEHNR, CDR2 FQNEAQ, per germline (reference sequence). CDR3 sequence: CASSPGDGSNQPQHF. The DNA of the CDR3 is TGTGCCAGCAGCCCCGGAGATGGGAGCAATCAGCCCCAGCATTTT. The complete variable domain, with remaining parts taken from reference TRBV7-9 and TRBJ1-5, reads DTGVSQNPRHKITKRGQNVTFRCDPISEHNRLYWYRQTLGQGPEFLTYFQNEAQLEKSRLLSDRFSAERPKGSFSTLEIQRTEQGDSAMYLCASSPGDGSNQPQHFGDGTRLSIL.

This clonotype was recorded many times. CDR3 sequence (DNA): TGTGCCAGCAGCCCCATGGGTGAGCAGTTCTTC. Protein: CASSPMGEQFF. This chain connects TRBV7-8 to TRBJ2-1; D unclear. Germline V gene lookup returns CDR1 SGHVS and CDR2 FQNEAQ. The CDR3 has 11 amino acids. Trimming cost V 5 bases and J 9 bases, with 8 bases left between them.

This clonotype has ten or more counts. The CDR3 bases are TGTGCCACCAGCAGACAGGGTACCTACAATGAGCAGTTCTTC. Protein product: CATSRQGTYNEQFF. The chain has TRBV15 and TRBJ2-1; possibly TRBD1 for D (5 bases). From germline, CDR1 is LNHNV and CDR2 YYDKDF (reference sequence). The germline V and J ends were trimmed by 2 bases and 2 bases, with 7 bases remaining between them. The CDR3 contains 14 residues.

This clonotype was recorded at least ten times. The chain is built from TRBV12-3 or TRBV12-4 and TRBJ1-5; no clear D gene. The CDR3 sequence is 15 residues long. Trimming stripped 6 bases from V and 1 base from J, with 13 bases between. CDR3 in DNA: TGTGCCAGCAGATGGGGTGGGGTAAGCAATCAGCCCCAGCATTTT. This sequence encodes CASRWGGVSNQPQHF.

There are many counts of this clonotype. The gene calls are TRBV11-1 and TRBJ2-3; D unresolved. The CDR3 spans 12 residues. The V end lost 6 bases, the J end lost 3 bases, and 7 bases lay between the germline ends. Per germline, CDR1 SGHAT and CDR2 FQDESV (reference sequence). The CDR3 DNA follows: TGTGCCAGCAGTACCCGGACAGATACGCAGTATTTT. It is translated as CASSTRTDTQYF.

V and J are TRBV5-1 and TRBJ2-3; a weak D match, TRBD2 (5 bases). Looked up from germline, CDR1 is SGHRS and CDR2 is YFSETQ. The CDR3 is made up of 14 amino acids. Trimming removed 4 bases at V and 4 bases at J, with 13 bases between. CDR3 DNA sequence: TGCGCCAGCAGCGACTACCGGGTCGCAGATACGCAGTATTTT. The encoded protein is CASSDYRVADTQYF.

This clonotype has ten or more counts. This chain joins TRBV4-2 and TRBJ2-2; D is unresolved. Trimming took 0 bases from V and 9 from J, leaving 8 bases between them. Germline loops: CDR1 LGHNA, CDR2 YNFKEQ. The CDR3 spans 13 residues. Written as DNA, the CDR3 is TGTGCCAGCAGCCAAGAACTAAACTGGGAGCTGTTTTTT. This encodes CASSQELNWELFF.

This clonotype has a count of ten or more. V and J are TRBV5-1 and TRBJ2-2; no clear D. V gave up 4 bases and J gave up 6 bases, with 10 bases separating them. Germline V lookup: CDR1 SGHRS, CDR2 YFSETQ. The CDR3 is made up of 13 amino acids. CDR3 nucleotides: TGCGCCAGCAGCACCGTCGAGGCCGGGGAGCTGTTTTTT. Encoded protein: CASSTVEAGELFF.

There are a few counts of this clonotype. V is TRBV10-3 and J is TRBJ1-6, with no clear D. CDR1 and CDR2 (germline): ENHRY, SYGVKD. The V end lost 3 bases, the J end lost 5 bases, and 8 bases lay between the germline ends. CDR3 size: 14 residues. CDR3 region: CAISEARDNSPLHF. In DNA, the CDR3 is TGTGCCATCAGTGAAGCCCGGGATAATTCACCCCTCCACTTT.

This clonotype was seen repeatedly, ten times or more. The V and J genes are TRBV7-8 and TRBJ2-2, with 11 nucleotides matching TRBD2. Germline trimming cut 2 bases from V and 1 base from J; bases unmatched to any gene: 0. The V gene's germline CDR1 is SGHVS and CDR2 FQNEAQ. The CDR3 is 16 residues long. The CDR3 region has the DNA TGTGCCAGCAGCTTACTAGCGGGGGGGAACACCGGGGAGCTGTTTTTT. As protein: CASSLLAGGNTGELFF.

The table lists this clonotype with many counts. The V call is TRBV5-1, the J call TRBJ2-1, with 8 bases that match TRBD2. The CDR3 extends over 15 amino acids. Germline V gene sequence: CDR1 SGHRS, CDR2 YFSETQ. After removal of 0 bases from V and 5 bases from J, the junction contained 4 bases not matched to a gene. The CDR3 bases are TGCGCCAGCAGCTTGGACAGCGGGGGAAACAATGAGCAGTTCTTC. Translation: CASSLDSGGNNEQFF.

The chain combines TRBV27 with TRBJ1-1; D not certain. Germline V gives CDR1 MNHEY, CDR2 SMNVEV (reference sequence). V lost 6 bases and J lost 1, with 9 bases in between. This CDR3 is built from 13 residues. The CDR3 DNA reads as TGTGCCAGCAGAAGGCCAGGGAACACTGAAGCTTTCTTT. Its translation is CASRRPGNTEAFF.